The entry below gives a single T cell receptor beta chain sequence along with its context. Its antigen remains unidentified. The data originate from a study of T cell clonotyping in hematopoietic cell transplantation. TCRdb's table, derived via immunoSEQ multiplex PCR, lists solely in-frame clones and lacks some. The table shows fewer than 70,000 clones, with around 94% occurring only once. This CDR3 region has 15 residues. CDR1 SGHAT and CDR2 FQNNGV come from the germline V gene. The ends lost 3 bases at V and 1 base at J; junction bases unmatched: 3. Study results and limitations: Higher Inverse Simpson Index values in graft donor and pretransplant recipient predicted broader posttransplant TCR diversity. At the given depth, recipient repertoires were over 97% de novo clonotypes. Cells were unsorted, so CD4 and CD8 contributions were not separated. After transplant, recipient diversity fell while pathologically expanded clonotypes grew through day 180.

The TCR originated in a man aged 50 to 60 in good health. Some clones in this sample may be carry-over from other donors' samples. Sequenced input: peripheral blood mononuclear cells. This sequence joins TRBV11-2 and TRBJ1-5; 7 nucleotides align to TRBD1. CDR3 sequence: CASSFTGESNQPQHF. The CDR3 bases are TGTGCCAGCAGCTTCACAGGGGAGAGCAATCAGCCCCAGCATTTT.